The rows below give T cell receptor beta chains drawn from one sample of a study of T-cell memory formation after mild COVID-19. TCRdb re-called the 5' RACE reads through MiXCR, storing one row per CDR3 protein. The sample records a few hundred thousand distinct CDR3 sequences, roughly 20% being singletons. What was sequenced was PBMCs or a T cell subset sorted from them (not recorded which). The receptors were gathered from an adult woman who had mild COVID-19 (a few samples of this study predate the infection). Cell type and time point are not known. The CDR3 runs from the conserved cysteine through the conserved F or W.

CDR3 protein: CASRLRRESSYNEQFF
V gene: TRBV19
J gene: TRBJ2-1

CDR3 protein: CASSFGPIIQYF
V gene: TRBV12-3/TRBV12-4
J gene: TRBJ2-4

CDR3 protein: CASNERPQGAADTQYF
V gene: TRBV5-1
J gene: TRBJ2-3

CDR3 protein: CASSPGLATYNEQFF
V gene: TRBV6-5
J gene: TRBJ2-1

CDR3 protein: CATSVAGVGEYNEQFF
V gene: TRBV24-1
J gene: TRBJ2-1

CDR3 protein: CASSGSVAGSGNTIYF
V gene: TRBV9
J gene: TRBJ1-3

CDR3 protein: CASSVSPVSPYEQYF
V gene: TRBV9
J gene: TRBJ2-7

CDR3 protein: CASSSRRTSQGTQYF
V gene: TRBV7-2
J gene: TRBJ2-5

CDR3 protein: CAISEADSNQPQHF
V gene: TRBV10-3
J gene: TRBJ1-5

CDR3 protein: CASSLWAGLAGGSDTQYF
V gene: TRBV7-2
J gene: TRBJ2-3

CDR3 protein: CASSLGQGGGNQPQHF
V gene: TRBV7-9
J gene: TRBJ1-5

CDR3 protein: CASSGQGAQSPYNEQFF
V gene: TRBV9
J gene: TRBJ2-1

CDR3 protein: CASSDPSVSTDTQYF
V gene: TRBV6-1
J gene: TRBJ2-3

CDR3 protein: CASMGRGDGLETQYF
V gene: TRBV7-8
J gene: TRBJ2-5

CDR3 protein: CASSERGGPSGANVLTF
V gene: TRBV25-1
J gene: TRBJ2-6

CDR3 protein: CSVEDLGGSANEQFF
V gene: TRBV29-1
J gene: TRBJ2-1

CDR3 protein: CASSHAGSYGYTF
V gene: TRBV7-2
J gene: TRBJ1-2

CDR3 protein: CASSPILGDTIYF
V gene: TRBV18
J gene: TRBJ1-3

CDR3 protein: CASSGLRVTSGRGGSYNEQFF
V gene: TRBV9
J gene: TRBJ2-1

CDR3 protein: CASSLDMGGTEAFF
V gene: TRBV7-9
J gene: TRBJ1-1

CDR3 protein: CASSLSGLSSYEQYF
V gene: TRBV27
J gene: TRBJ2-7

CDR3 protein: CASARGTGELFF
V gene: TRBV7-6
J gene: TRBJ2-2

CDR3 protein: CASSSTGLAGASYNEQFF
V gene: TRBV12-3/TRBV12-4
J gene: TRBJ2-1

CDR3 protein: CASSLQAGLTYNEQFF
V gene: TRBV5-1
J gene: TRBJ2-1

CDR3 protein: CAVGDRGLINTGELFF
V gene: TRBV5-6
J gene: TRBJ2-2

CDR3 protein: CATSPRSGVGRGAGELFF
V gene: TRBV15
J gene: TRBJ2-2

CDR3 protein: CATSRVEVMGAQYF
V gene: TRBV15
J gene: TRBJ2-5

CDR3 protein: CASSARAAMNTEAFF
V gene: TRBV7-9
J gene: TRBJ1-1

CDR3 protein: CSVDVGSTDTQYF
V gene: TRBV29-1
J gene: TRBJ2-3

CDR3 protein: CAAGGLVSYEQYF
V gene: TRBV7-9
J gene: TRBJ2-7

CDR3 protein: CSARGRGLGYEQYF
V gene: TRBV20-1
J gene: TRBJ2-7

CDR3 protein: CASSVAQGSSGNTIYF
V gene: TRBV9
J gene: TRBJ1-3

CDR3 protein: CASSLDGASGAYYNEQFF
V gene: TRBV11-3
J gene: TRBJ2-1

CDR3 protein: CASSLGTLGGELFF
V gene: TRBV7-2
J gene: TRBJ2-2

CDR3 protein: CASSPLDRDDNEQFF
V gene: TRBV3-1
J gene: TRBJ2-1

CDR3 protein: CATSSGRFEQFF
V gene: TRBV24-1
J gene: TRBJ2-1

CDR3 protein: CASSLMGMGNYGYTF
V gene: TRBV12-3/TRBV12-4
J gene: TRBJ1-2

CDR3 protein: CASKSDRPYEQYF
V gene: TRBV7-8
J gene: TRBJ2-7

CDR3 protein: CASKGAGGGNTEAFF
V gene: TRBV5-1
J gene: TRBJ1-1

CDR3 protein: CASSILSIGYQPQHF
V gene: TRBV19
J gene: TRBJ1-5

CDR3 protein: CASSPNGPYEQYF
V gene: TRBV12-3/TRBV12-4
J gene: TRBJ2-7

CDR3 protein: CSARGWGDGEQFF
V gene: TRBV29-1
J gene: TRBJ2-1

CDR3 protein: CATSRTGYSYEQYF
V gene: TRBV15
J gene: TRBJ2-7

CDR3 protein: CATAKRETQYF
V gene: TRBV6-5
J gene: TRBJ2-5

CDR3 protein: CASSLGQRNYEQYF
V gene: TRBV5-1
J gene: TRBJ2-7

CDR3 protein: CASSLRQSEKLFF
V gene: TRBV7-9
J gene: TRBJ1-4

CDR3 protein: CASSLTSGGFQETQYF
V gene: TRBV12-3/TRBV12-4
J gene: TRBJ2-5